This T cell receptor beta chain was recovered during a study of T cells expressing NK-cell markers. Across the whole study: Within the sequenced cohort of eight donors, seven exhibited HCMV seropositivity and one was seronegative. Study-wide points: Of the CD8+ T cell pool in roughly six donors, about 1.0-8% was accounted for by dominant NKG2C+ clonotypes.

Worth noting for this clonotype: As yet, its antigen is unknown.

Germline V gene sequence: CDR1 SGHTA, CDR2 FQGNSA. The CDR3 is made up of 15 amino acids. UMIs were included in TCR beta cDNA generated by 5'RACE template switching. TCRdb re-called the 5' RACE reads and shows each CDR3 protein once, DNA omitted. There are about 260,000 distinct CDR3 sequences in the sample, with 0.39% held by the top ten. The sequence was obtained from a man aged 18 to 30 in good health. The chain links TRBV7-2 to TRBJ1-5; TCRdb's D gene call, TRBD1, goes unchecked for lack of DNA. Sequenced sample: blood T cells: a sorted CD56 or NKG2C T cell subset, CD4+ or CD8+ T cells, or bulk PBMC T cells (not recorded which). CDR3 loop: CASSLGGQLSQPQHF.